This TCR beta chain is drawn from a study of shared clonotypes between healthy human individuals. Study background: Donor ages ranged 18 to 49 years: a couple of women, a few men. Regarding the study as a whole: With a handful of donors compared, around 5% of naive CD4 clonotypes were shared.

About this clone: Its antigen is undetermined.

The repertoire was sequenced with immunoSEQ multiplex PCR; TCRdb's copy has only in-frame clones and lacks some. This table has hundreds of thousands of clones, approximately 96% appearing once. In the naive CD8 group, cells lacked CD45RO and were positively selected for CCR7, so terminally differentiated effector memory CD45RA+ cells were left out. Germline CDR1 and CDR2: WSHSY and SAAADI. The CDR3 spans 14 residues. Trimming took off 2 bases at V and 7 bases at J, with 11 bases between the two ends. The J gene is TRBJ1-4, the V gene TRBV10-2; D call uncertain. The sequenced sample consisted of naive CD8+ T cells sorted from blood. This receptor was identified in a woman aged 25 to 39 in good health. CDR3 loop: CASSEGIWGEKLFF. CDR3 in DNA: TGCGCCAGCAGTGAGGGGATTTGGGGTGAAAAACTGTTTTTT.